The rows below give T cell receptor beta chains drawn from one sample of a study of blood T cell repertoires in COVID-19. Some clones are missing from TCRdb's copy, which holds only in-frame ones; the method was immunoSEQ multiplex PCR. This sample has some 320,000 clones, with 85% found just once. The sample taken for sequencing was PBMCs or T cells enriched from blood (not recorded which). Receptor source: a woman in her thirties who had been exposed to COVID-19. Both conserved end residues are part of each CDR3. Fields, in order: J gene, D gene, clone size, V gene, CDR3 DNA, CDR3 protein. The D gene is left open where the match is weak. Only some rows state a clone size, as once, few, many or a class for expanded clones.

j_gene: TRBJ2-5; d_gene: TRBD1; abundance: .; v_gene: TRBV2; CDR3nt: TGTGCCAGCAGTAGACGACAGGGCCAAGAGACCCAGTACTTC; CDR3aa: CASSRRQGQETQYF
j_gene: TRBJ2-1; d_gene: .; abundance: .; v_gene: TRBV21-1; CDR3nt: TGTGCCAGCAGTGAGGAGCGAAACTCCTACAATGAGCAGTTCTTC; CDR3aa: CASSEERNSYNEQFF
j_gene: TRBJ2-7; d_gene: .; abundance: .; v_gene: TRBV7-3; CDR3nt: TGTGCCAGCAGCTCCTACGGGGAAAACTACGAGCAGTACTTC; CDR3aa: CASSSYGENYEQYF
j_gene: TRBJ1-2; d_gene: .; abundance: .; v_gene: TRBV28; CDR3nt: TGTGCCAGCACTAGGGAGGGTGACGGCTACACCTTC; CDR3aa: CASTREGDGYTF
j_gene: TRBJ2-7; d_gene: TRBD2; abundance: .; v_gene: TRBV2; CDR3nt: TGTGCCAGCAGTGAACAGGCTAGCGGACTCTTC; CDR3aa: CASSEQASGLF
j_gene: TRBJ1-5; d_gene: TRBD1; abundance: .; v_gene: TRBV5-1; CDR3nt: TGCGCCAGCAGACCAGGGGGTAATGACAATCAGCCCCAGCATTTT; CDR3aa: CASRPGGNDNQPQHF
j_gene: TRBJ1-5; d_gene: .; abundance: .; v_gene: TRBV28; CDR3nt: TGTGCCAGCAGACAGAGCAATCAGCCCCAGCATTTT; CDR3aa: CASRQSNQPQHF
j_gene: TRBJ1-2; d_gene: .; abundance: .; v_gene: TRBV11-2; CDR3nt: TGTGCCAGCAGCTTCGGTAGAAACTATGGCTACACCTTC; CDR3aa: CASSFGRNYGYTF
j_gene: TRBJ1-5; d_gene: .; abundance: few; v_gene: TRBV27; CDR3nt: TGTGCCAGCAGTTTAAACAGGGCGGGTCAGCCCCAGCATTTT; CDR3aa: CASSLNRAGQPQHF
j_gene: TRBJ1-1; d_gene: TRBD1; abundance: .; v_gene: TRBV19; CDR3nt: TGTGCCAGTAGTCCCGGGACAGGGGCGTGGAACACTGAAGCTTTCTTT; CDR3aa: CASSPGTGAWNTEAFF
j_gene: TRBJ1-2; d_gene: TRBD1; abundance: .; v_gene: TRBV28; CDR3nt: TGTGCCAGCAGCCCTACAGGGGGTAAGGGCTACACCTTC; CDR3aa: CASSPTGGKGYTF
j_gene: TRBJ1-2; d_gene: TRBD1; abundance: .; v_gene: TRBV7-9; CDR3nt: TGTGCCTTCCCAACAGGGGATGGCTACACCTTC; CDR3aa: CAFPTGDGYTF
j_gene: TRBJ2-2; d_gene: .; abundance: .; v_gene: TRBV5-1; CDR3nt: TGCGCCAGCACCTCGGGTAGAAGGACAAACACCGGGGAGCTGTTTTTT; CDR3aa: CASTSGRRTNTGELFF
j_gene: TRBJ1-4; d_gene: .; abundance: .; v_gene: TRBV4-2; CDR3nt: TGTGCCAGCAGCCAAGATAGGGGATCTGAAAAACTGTTTTTT; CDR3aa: CASSQDRGSEKLFF
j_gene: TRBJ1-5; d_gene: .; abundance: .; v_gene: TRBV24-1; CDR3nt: TGTGCCACCGGTGGATCACCAGGTAGCAATCAGCCCCAGCATTTT; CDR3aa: CATGGSPGSNQPQHF
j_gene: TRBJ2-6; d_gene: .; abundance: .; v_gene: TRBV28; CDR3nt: TGTGCCAGCAGTTTCCAGGAGGGAGCCGGGGCCAACGTCCTGACTTTC; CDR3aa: CASSFQEGAGANVLTF
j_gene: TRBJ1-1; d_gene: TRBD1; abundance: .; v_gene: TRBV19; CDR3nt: TGTGCCAGTAGTATACCCCACAGGGGGGATATGAACACTGAAGCTTTCTTT; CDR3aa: CASSIPHRGDMNTEAFF
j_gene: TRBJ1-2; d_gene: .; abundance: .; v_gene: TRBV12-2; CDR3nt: TGTGCAAGCTATTATGGCTACACCTTC; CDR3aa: CASYYGYTF
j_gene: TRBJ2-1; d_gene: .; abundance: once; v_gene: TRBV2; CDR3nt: TGTGCCAGCAGAGACGGAGCACTTCGTTACAATGAGCAGTTCTTC; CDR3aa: CASRDGALRYNEQFF
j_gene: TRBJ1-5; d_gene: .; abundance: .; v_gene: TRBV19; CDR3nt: TGTGCCAGTAGTATACAGGGGTCTCAGCCCCAGCATTTT; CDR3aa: CASSIQGSQPQHF
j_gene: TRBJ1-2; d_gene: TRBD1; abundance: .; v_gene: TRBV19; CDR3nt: TGTGCCAGTAGTACGGGACAGGCTTCCTATGGCTACACCTTC; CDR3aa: CASSTGQASYGYTF
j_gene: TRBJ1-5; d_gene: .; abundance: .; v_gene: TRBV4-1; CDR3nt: TGCGCCAGCAGCCAAGTGGGGGACACTAATCAGCCCCAGCATTTT; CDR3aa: CASSQVGDTNQPQHF
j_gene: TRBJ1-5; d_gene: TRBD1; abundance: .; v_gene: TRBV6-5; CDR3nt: TGTGCCAGCAGTAGACAGGGGAAACAGCCCCAGCATTTT; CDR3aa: CASSRQGKQPQHF
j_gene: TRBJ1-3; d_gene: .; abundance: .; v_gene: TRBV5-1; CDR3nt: TGCGCCAGCAGCTTGGCCGGGGGTGCGGCTGGAAACACCATATATTTT; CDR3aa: CASSLAGGAAGNTIYF
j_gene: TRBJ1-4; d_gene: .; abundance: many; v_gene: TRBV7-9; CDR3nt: TGTGCCAGCAGCTCCCCCGGTCCGAATGAAAAACTGTTTTTT; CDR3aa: CASSSPGPNEKLFF
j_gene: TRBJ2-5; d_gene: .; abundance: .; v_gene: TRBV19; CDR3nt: TGTGCCAGTAGTAGGGGGGAAGAGACCCAGTACTTC; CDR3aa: CASSRGEETQYF
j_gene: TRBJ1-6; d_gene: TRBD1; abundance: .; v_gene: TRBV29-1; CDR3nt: TGCAGCGTAAACACAGGGGGCGTCAATTCACCCCTCCACTTT; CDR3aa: CSVNTGGVNSPLHF
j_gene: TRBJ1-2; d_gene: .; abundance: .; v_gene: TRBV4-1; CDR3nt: TGCGCCAGCAGCCAACACGGGAAGGGGGATGGCTACACCTTC; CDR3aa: CASSQHGKGDGYTF
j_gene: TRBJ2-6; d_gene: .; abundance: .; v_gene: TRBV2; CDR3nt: TGTGCCAGCAGTGAATGGAGGCATACGGGGGCCAACGTCCTGACTTTC; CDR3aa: CASSEWRHTGANVLTF
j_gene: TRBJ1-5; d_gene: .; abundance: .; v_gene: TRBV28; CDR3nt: TGTGCCAGCAGTTTATCGACGTGGAGTCAGCCCCAGCATTTT; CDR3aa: CASSLSTWSQPQHF
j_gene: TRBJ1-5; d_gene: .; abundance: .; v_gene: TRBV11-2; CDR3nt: TGTGCCAGCAGTTCCTCCGGCAGGTTCTCTAGCAATCAGCCCCAGCATTTT; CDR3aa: CASSSSGRFSSNQPQHF
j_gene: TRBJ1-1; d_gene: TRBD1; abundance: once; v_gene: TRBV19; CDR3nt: TGTGCCAGTAGGCCAGACAGGGTCATTGAAGCTTTCTTT; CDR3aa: CASRPDRVIEAFF
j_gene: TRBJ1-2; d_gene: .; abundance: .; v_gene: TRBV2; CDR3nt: TGTGCCAGCAGTGAAGCGAGTCGCAGGCAGGCTAACTATGGCTACACCTTC; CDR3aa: CASSEASRRQANYGYTF
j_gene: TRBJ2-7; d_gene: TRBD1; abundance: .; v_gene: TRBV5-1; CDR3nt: TGCGCCAGCAGCTTGGGGACAGGGGTTACTTACGAGCAGTACTTC; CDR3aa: CASSLGTGVTYEQYF
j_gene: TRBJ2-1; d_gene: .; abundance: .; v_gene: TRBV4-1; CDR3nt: TGCGCCAGCAGCCAAGCACAGGTAGGAAACGATGAGCAGTTCTTC; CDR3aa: CASSQAQVGNDEQFF
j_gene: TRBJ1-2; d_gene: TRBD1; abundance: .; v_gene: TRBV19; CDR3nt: TGTGCCAGTAGTATAGAAGAGGGGACAGGGGGTGGCTACACCTTC; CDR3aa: CASSIEEGTGGGYTF
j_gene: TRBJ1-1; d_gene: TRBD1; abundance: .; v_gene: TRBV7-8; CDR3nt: TGTGCCAGCAGCCCCCGGACAGGGGGCGTCACTGAAGCTTTCTTT; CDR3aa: CASSPRTGGVTEAFF
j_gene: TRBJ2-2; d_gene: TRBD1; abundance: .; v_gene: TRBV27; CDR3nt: TGTGCCAGCAAAAGCCAAACAGGGGTGGACACCGGGGAGCTGTTTTTT; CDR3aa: CASKSQTGVDTGELFF
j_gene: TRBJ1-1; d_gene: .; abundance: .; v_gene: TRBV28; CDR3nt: TGTGCCAGCAGGGCGGATCCGAACACTGAAGCTTTCTTT; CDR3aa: CASRADPNTEAFF
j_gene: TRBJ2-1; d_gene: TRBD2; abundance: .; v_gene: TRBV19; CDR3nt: TGTGCCAGTAGTGCCGGGACTAGGGGTGAGCAGTTCTTC; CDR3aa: CASSAGTRGEQFF
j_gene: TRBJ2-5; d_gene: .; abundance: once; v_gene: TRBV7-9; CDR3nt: TGTGCCAGCAGCTTCATCGAGACCCAGTACTTC; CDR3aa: CASSFIETQYF
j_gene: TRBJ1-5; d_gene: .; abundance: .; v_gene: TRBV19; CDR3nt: TGTGCCACCGGGGGGACGGGGGATTGGCCCCAGCATTTT; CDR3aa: CATGGTGDWPQHF